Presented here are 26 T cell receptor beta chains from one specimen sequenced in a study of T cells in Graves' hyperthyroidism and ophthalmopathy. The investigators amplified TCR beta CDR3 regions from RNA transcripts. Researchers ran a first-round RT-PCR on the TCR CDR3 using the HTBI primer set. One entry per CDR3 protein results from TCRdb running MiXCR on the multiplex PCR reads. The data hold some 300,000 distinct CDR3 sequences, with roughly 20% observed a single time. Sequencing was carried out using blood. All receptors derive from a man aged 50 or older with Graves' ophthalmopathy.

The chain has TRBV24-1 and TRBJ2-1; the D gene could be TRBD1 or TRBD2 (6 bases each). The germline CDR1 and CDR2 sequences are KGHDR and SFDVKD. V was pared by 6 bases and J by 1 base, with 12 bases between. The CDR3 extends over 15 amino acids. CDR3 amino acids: CATSRGAGSYNEQFF. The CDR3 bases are TGTGCCACCAGTAGGGGGGCAGGGTCCTACAATGAGCAGTTCTTC.

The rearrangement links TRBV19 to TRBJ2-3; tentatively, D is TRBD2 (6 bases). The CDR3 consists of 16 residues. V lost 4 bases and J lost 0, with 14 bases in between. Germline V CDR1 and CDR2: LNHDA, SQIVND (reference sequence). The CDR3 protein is CASSKRERASTDTQYF. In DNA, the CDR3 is TGTGCCAGTAGTAAAAGAGAGCGGGCTAGCACAGATACGCAGTATTTT.

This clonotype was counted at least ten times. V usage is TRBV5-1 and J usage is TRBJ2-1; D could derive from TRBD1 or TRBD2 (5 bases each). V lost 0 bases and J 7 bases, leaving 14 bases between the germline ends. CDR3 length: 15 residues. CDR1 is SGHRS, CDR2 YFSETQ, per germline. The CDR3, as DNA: TGCGCCAGCAGCTTGGCCGGGACGGAGTGGAATGAGCAGTTCTTC. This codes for CASSLAGTEWNEQFF.

CDR3 nucleotides: TGCGCCAGCAGCTTGAGGCCAGGGGAGCACAATGAGCAGTTCTTC. This sequence encodes CASSLRPGEHNEQFF. The V and J genes are TRBV5-1 and TRBJ2-1; a possible D gene is TRBD1 (6 bases). Germline CDR1 reads SGHRS; CDR2 reads YFSETQ. V lost 1 base and J 5 bases, leaving 13 bases between the germline ends. The CDR3 has 15 amino acids. Full variable domain (missing parts from reference TRBV5-1 and TRBJ2-1): KAGVTQTPRYLIKTRGQQVTLSCSPISGHRSVSWYQQTPGQGLQFLFEYFSETQRNKGNFPGRFSGRQFSNSRSEMNVSTLELGDSALYLCASSLRPGEHNEQFFGPGTRLTVL.

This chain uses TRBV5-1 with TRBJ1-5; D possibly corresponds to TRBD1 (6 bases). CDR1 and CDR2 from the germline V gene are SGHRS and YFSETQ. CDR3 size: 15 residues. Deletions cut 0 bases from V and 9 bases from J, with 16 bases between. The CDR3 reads CASSLGGTRGGPQHF. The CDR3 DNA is TGCGCCAGCAGCTTGGGTGGGACGAGAGGGGGGCCCCAGCATTTT.

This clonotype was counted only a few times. The CDR3, as DNA: TGCAGTGCTGATACCCAGCGGGAGGTCAATGAGCAGTTCTTC. It translates to CSADTQREVNEQFF. This chain connects TRBV20-1 to TRBJ2-1; TRBD2 aligns across 9 bases. The CDR3 extends over 14 amino acids. Germline-derived CDR1 and CDR2 are DFQATT and SNEGSKA (reference sequence). Losses at the gene ends were 5 bases for V and 6 bases for J; bases not matched to a gene: 8.

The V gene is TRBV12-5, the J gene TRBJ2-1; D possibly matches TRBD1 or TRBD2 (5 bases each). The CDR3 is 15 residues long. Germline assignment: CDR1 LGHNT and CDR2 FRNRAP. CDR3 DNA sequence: TGTGCCTCCCGGGGCGGCGGGCAGAAATACAATGAGCAGTTCTTC. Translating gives CASRGGGQKYNEQFF.

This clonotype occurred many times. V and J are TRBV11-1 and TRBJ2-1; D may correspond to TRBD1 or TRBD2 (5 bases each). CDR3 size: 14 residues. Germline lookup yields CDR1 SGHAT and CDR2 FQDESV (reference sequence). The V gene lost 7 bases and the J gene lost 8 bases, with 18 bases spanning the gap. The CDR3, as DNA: TGTGCCAGCACCTTGGGTTCAGGGAGCCATGAGCAGTTCTTC. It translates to CASTLGSGSHEQFF.

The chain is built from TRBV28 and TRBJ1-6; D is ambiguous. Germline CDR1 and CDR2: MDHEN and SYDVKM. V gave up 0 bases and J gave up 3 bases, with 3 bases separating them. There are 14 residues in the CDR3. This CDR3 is CASSLWGYNSPLHF. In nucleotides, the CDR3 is TGTGCCAGCAGTTTATGGGGCTATAATTCACCCCTCCACTTT.

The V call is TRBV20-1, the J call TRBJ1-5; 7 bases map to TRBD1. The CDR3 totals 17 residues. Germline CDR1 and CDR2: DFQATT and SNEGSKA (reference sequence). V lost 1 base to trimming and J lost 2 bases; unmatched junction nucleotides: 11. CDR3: CSARGDREGGGNQPQHF. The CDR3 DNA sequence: TGCAGTGCTAGAGGTGACAGGGAAGGAGGAGGCAATCAGCCCCAGCATTTT.

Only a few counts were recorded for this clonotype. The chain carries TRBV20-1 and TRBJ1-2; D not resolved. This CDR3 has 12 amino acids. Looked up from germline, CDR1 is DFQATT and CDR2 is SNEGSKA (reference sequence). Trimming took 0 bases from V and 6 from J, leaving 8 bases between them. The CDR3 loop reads CSARDKVDGYTF. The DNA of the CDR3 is TGCAGTGCTAGAGATAAGGTGGATGGCTACACCTTC.

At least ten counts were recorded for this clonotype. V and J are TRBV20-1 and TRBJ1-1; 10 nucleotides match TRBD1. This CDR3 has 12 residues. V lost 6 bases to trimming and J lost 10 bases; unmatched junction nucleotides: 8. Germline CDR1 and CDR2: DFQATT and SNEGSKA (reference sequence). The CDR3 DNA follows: TGCAGTGCCCACCGGGACAGGGGCGTAGCTTTCTTT. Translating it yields CSAHRDRGVAFF.

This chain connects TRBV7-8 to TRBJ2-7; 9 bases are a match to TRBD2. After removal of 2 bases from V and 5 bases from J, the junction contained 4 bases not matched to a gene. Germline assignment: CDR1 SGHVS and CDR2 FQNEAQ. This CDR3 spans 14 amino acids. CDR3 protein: CASSLISSGDEQYF. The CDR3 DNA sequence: TGTGCCAGCAGCTTAATCTCTAGCGGGGACGAGCAGTACTTC.

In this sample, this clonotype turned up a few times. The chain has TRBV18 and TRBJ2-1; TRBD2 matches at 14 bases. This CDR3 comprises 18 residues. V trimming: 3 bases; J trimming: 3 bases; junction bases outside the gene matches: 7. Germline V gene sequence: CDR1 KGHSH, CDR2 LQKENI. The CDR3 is CASSPGLAGESIYNEQFF. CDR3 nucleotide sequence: TGTGCCAGCTCACCGGGACTAGCGGGAGAGTCTATCTACAATGAGCAGTTCTTC.

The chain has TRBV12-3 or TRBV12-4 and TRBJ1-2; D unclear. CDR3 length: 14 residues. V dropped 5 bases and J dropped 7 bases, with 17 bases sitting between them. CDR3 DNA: TGTGCCAGCAGTCCCCAACTGGGTATCGGTGGCTACACCTTC. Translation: CASSPQLGIGGYTF.

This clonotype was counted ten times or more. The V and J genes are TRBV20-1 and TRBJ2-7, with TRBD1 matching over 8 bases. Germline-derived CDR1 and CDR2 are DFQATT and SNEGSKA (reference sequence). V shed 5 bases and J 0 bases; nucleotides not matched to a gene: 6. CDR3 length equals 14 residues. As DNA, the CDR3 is TGCAGTGCTGATACAGGGGGTGTCTCCTACGAGCAGTACTTC. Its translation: CSADTGGVSYEQYF.

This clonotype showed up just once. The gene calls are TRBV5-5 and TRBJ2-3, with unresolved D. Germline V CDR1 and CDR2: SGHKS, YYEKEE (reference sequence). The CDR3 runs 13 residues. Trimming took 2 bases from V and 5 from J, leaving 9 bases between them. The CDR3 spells CASSLEWEDTQYF. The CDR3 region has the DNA TGTGCCAGCAGCTTAGAGTGGGAAGATACGCAGTATTTT. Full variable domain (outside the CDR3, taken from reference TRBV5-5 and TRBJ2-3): DAGVTQSPTHLIKTRGQQVTLRCSPISGHKSVSWYQQVLGQGPQFIFQYYEKEERGRGNFPDRFSARQFPNYSSELNVNALLLGDSALYLCASSLEWEDTQYFGPGTRLTVL.

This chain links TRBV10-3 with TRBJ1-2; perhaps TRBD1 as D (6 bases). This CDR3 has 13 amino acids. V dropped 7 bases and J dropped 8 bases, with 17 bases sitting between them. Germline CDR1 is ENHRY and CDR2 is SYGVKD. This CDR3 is CAITRGGGWGYTF. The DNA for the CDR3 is TGTGCCATCACCCGAGGGGGGGGCTGGGGCTACACCTTC.

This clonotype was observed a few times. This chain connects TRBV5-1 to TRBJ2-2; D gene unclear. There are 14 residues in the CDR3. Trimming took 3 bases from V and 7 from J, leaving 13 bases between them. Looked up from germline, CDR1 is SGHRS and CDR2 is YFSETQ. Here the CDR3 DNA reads TGCGCCAGCAGCTCCGCAGGCATTAACGGGGAGCTGTTTTTT. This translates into CASSSAGINGELFF.

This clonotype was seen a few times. CDR3 DNA sequence: TGTGCCAGCAGTTACTCGACCTGGGGAACCGGGGAGCTGTTTTTT. It codes for CASSYSTWGTGELFF. V is TRBV6-5 and J is TRBJ2-2, with D unresolved. This CDR3 has 15 amino acids. Looked up from germline, CDR1 is MNHEY and CDR2 is SVGAGI. V gave up 0 bases and J gave up 5 bases, with 10 bases separating them.

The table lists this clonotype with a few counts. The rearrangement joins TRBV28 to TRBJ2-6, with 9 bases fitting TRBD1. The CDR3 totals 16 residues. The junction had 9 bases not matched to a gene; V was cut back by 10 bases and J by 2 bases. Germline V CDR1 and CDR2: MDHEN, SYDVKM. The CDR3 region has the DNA TGTGCCACCATTCCGGGACAGGGTACTGGGGCCAACGTCCTGACTTTC. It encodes CATIPGQGTGANVLTF. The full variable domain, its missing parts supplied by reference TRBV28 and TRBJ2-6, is DVKVTQSSRYLVKRTGEKVFLECVQDMDHENMFWYRQDPGLGLRLIYFSYDVKMKEKGDIPEGYSVSREKKERFSLILESASTNQTSMYLCATIPGQGTGANVLTFGAGSRLTVL.

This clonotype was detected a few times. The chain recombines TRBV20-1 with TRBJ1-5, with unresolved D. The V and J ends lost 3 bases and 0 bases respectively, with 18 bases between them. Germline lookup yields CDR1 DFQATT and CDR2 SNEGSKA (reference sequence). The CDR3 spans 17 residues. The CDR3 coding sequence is TGCAGTGCTAGTGTCTGGCCAGGTACAGTTAGCAATCAGCCCCAGCATTTT. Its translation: CSASVWPGTVSNQPQHF.

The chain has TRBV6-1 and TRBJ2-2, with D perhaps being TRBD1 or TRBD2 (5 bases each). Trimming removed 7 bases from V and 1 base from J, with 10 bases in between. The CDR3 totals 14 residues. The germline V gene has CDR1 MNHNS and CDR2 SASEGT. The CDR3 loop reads CASIDSGNTGELFF. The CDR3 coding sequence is TGTGCCAGCATAGACAGCGGGAACACCGGGGAGCTGTTTTTT.

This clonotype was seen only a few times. CDR3 nucleotides: TGTGCCAGCAGCTCGAGGACAGGGGCCACAGATACGCAGTATTTT. This encodes CASSSRTGATDTQYF. The V and J genes are TRBV7-9 and TRBJ2-3, with TRBD1 matching over 9 bases. Germline CDR1 and CDR2: SEHNR and FQNEAQ (reference sequence). This CDR3 comprises 15 residues. J lost 2 bases, V lost 4 bases, and 4 bases had no gene match.

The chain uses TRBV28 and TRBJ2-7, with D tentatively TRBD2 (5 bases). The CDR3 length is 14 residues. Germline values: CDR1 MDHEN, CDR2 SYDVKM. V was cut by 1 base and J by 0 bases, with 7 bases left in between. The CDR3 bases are TGTGCCAGCAGTTTATACGGAGGCTCCTACGAGCAGTACTTC. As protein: CASSLYGGSYEQYF. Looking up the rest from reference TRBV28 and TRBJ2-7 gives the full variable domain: DVKVTQSSRYLVKRTGEKVFLECVQDMDHENMFWYRQDPGLGLRLIYFSYDVKMKEKGDIPEGYSVSREKKERFSLILESASTNQTSMYLCASSLYGGSYEQYFGPGTRLTVT.

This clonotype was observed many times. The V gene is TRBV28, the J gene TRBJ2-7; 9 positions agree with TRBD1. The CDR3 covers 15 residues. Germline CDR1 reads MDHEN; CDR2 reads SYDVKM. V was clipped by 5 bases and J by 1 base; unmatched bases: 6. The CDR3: CASSASGTGSYEQYF. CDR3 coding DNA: TGTGCCAGCAGTGCATCCGGGACAGGGTCCTACGAGCAGTACTTC.